Below are 2 T cell receptor beta chains sequenced from a single sample in a study of cytomegalovirus exposure and HLA in healthy donors. PCR amplification relied on 60 Vbeta primers (plus 13 Jbeta primers). Generated by immunoSEQ multiplex PCR, the TCRdb table keeps only in-frame clones and is missing some. The data show around 88,000 clones, approximately 80% seen once. The sequenced material came from PBMCs. These receptors all stem from a woman between 40 and 55 years old in good health and CMV-seropositive.

This chain uses TRBV4-1 with TRBJ2-1, with no clear D. Trimming took off 3 bases at V and 3 bases at J, with 3 bases between the two ends. This CDR3 contains 12 residues. Germline loops: CDR1 MGHRA, CDR2 YSYEKL. CDR3 coding DNA: TGCGCCAGCAGCCACCGCTACAATGAGCAGTTCTTC. Its translation is CASSHRYNEQFF.

The J gene is TRBJ1-2, the V gene TRBV30; 8 nucleotides agree with TRBD1. With 1 base clipped from V and 2 bases from J, the junction kept 6 bases outside the gene matches. CDR1 and CDR2 (germline): GTSNPN, SVGIG (reference sequence). CDR3 length equals 15 residues. CDR3 in amino acids: CAWSGTGTRNYGYTF. The CDR3 nucleotides read TGTGCCTGGAGTGGGACAGGGACCCGAAACTATGGCTACACCTTC.